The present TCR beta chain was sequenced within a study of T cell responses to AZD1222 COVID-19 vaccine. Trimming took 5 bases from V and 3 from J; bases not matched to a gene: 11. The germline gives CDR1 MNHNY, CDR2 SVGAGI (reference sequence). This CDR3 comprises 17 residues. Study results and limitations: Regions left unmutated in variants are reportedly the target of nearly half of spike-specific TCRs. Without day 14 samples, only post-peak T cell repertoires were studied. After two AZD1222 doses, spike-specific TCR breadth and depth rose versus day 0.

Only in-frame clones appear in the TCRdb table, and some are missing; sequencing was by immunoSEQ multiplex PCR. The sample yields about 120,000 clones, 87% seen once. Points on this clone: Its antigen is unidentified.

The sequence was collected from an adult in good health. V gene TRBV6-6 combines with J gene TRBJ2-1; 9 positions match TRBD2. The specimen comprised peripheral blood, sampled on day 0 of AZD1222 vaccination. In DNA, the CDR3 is TGTGCCAGCAGTCCCATCGCGGGAGGGCCTATCTACAATGAGCAGTTCTTC. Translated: CASSPIAGGPIYNEQFF.